The subject of this entry is one T cell receptor beta chain. Its specificity is not known. V lost 4 bases and J lost 6, with 21 bases in between. The germline V gene has CDR1 SGHRS and CDR2 YFSETQ. The CDR3 is 16 residues long. The data belong to a study of T cells after yellow fever vaccination. TCR cDNA was made by 5'RACE template switching, adding a universal primer site and UMIs. TCRdb reanalysed the 5' RACE reads using MiXCR and keeps one entry per CDR3 protein. Here the sample spans around 310,000 distinct CDR3 sequences, 7.5% to 9% being singletons. General study results and limits: The study noted that FACS-sorted repertoires could contain abundant clonotypes contaminating from the bulk population. A faster peak, day 5 versus 15, was reached by the weaker secondary response.

The source was PBMCs, collected on the day of the first yellow fever vaccination. This TCR derives from a man aged 18 to 35 who received the YFV17D yellow fever vaccine. The rearrangement links TRBV5-1 to TRBJ2-3; no clear D. The CDR3 nucleotides are TGCGCCAGCAGCAGTGGGAAAATGGGGTTGGGGGATACGCAGTATTTT. This gives the protein CASSSGKMGLGDTQYF. Filled out from reference TRBV5-1 and TRBJ2-3, the complete variable domain reads KAGVTQTPRYLIKTRGQQVTLSCSPISGHRSVSWYQQTPGQGLQFLFEYFSETQRNKGNFPGRFSGRQFSNSRSEMNVSTLELGDSALYLCASSSGKMGLGDTQYFGPGTRLTVL.